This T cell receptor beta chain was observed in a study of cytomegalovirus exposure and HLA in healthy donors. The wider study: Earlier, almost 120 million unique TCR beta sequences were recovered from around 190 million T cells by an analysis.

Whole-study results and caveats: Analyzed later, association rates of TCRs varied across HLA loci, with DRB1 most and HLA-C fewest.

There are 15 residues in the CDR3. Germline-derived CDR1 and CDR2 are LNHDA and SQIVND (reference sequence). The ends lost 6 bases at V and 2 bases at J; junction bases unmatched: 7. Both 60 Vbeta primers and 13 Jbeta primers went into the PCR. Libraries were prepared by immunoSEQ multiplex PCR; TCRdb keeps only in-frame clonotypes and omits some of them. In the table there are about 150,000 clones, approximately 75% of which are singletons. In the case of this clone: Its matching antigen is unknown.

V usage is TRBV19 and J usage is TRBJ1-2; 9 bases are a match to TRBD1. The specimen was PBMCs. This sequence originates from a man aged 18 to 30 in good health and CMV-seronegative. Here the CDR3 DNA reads TGTGCCAGTAGCAACACCGGGACAGGGAACTATGGCTACACCTTC. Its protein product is CASSNTGTGNYGYTF.